What follows are 15 T cell receptor beta chains derived from one specimen sequenced in a study of T cell repertoires in cytomegalovirus infection. TCRdb ran MiXCR on the reads and lists one entry per CDR3 protein. This table has 60,000 to 75,000 distinct CDR3 sequences, 4% appearing once. Sequences were obtained from PBMCs. The receptors were sampled from a human donor in good health (CMV status not recorded). Some clones in this sample may be carry-over from other donors' samples.

This clonotype was picked up many times. The rearrangement uses TRBV28 and TRBJ1-1; maybe TRBD1 (5 bases). V dropped 3 bases and J dropped 4 bases, with 9 bases sitting between them. The germline gives CDR1 MDHEN, CDR2 SYDVKM. The CDR3 totals 13 residues. CDR3: CASSFGGFTEAFF. As DNA, the CDR3 is TGTGCCAGCAGTTTTGGGGGGTTCACTGAAGCTTTCTTT.

In this sample, this clonotype turned up many times. The genes are TRBV5-6 and TRBJ1-6, with D unclear. Between the trimmed V and J ends, which lost 5 bases and 7 bases, there was a span of 16 bases. Germline V gene lookup returns CDR1 SGHDT and CDR2 YYEEEE. The CDR3 has 15 residues. DNA for the CDR3: TGTGCCAGCAGGGATTCGGACGGTTCCAATTCACCCCTCCACTTT. Protein product: CASRDSDGSNSPLHF.

This clonotype came up once. This may arise from a read error, as a much more abundant clone is one base away. The chain carries TRBV19 and TRBJ2-7, with a tentative D call TRBD2 (6 bases). CDR1 is LNHDA and CDR2 is SQIVND in the germline V gene (reference sequence). The CDR3 spans 15 residues. In nucleotides, the CDR3 is TGTGCCTGTAGTATTTCCGGGACTGAAGCCTACGAGCAGTACTTC. It specifies CACSISGTEAYEQYF.

This clonotype was counted at least ten times. The chain uses TRBV28 and TRBJ1-4; D possibly corresponds to TRBD1 (6 bases). Germline V lookup: CDR1 MDHEN, CDR2 SYDVKM. Trimming cost V 2 bases and J 6 bases, with 10 bases left between them. This CDR3 comprises 14 residues. The CDR3, as DNA: TGTGCCAGCAGTTTAGGGGGGGCCTATGAAAAACTGTTTTTT. Translation: CASSLGGAYEKLFF.

This clonotype was recorded many times. This chain uses TRBV7-9 with TRBJ2-1; the match to TRBD1 covers 7 bases. This CDR3 has 15 amino acids. V dropped 5 bases and J dropped 0; count of bases not matched to a gene: 4. Germline V gene data show CDR1 as SEHNR and CDR2 as FQNEAQ (reference sequence). CDR3 loop: CASSVGTDSYNEQFF. The CDR3 nucleotides are TGTGCCAGCAGCGTCGGGACAGACTCCTACAATGAGCAGTTCTTC.

There are many counts of this clonotype. The chain joins TRBV7-3 to TRBJ2-3, with 8 positions matching TRBD2. Germline CDR1 reads SGHTA; CDR2 reads FQGTGA. This CDR3 is built from 15 residues. With 5 bases clipped from V and 1 base from J, the junction kept 5 bases outside the gene matches. Here the CDR3 DNA reads TGTGCCAGCAGCACTCAAGCGGGAGGCACAGATACGCAGTATTTT. Residues: CASSTQAGGTDTQYF.

This clonotype was counted ten times or more. The chain is built from TRBV7-2 and TRBJ1-5; D is ambiguous. Germline CDR1 and CDR2: SGHTA and FQGNSA. The germline V and J ends were trimmed by 0 bases and 10 bases, with 10 bases remaining between them. This CDR3 is 13 amino acids long. CDR3 bases: TGTGCCAGCAGCTTAGCGCGCGACTCTCCCCAGCATTTT. It yields the protein CASSLARDSPQHF.

Ten or more counts support this clonotype. V is TRBV7-3 and J is TRBJ1-2; 8 nucleotides match TRBD1. The germline V gene encodes CDR1 SGHTA and CDR2 FQGTGA. Unmatched junction bases numbered 4, after V lost 5 bases and J lost 2 bases. The CDR3 contains 14 residues. The CDR3 protein is CASSPGQGNYGYTF. CDR3 nucleotide sequence: TGTGCCAGCAGCCCCGGACAGGGAAACTATGGCTACACCTTC.

Only a few counts were recorded for this clonotype. J is TRBJ1-1 and V is TRBV5-5, with TRBD1 matching 7 bases. J lost 1 base, V lost 6 bases, and 6 bases had no gene match. The CDR3 has 14 residues. Germline-derived CDR1 and CDR2 are SGHKS and YYEKEE (reference sequence). This CDR3 is CASNLGTANTEAFF. In DNA form, the CDR3 reads TGTGCCAGCAACCTCGGGACAGCGAACACTGAAGCTTTCTTT.

This clonotype came up many times. The rearrangement uses TRBV4-1 and TRBJ2-5; D is unresolved. Between the trimmed V and J ends, which lost 4 bases and 5 bases, there was a span of 14 bases. Germline-derived CDR1 and CDR2 are MGHRA and YSYEKL. The CDR3 has 14 amino acids. CDR3 DNA sequence: TGCGCCAGCAGCCCGTCGATCTTTGGGGAGACCCAGTACTTC. Translating it yields CASSPSIFGETQYF.

This clonotype has ten or more counts. The chain links TRBV7-2 to TRBJ1-1; the D is unclear. V lost 5 bases and J lost 0, with 7 bases in between. Germline CDR1 is SGHTA and CDR2 is FQGNSA. There are 13 residues in the CDR3. CDR3 DNA: TGTGCCAGCAGCGGTCGGATGAACACTGAAGCTTTCTTT. Its translation is CASSGRMNTEAFF.

There are many counts of this clonotype. The chain combines TRBV2 with TRBJ1-4, with 8 positions matching TRBD1. Trimming took 6 bases from V and 7 from J; bases not matched to a gene: 1. Germline CDR1 SNHLY, CDR2 FYNNEI. The CDR3 has 12 residues. CDR3 sequence (DNA): TGTGCCAGCAGGGACAGGGCTGAAAAACTGTTTTTT. Protein product: CASRDRAEKLFF.

This clonotype has at least ten counts. The rearrangement links TRBV7-9 to TRBJ1-4, with TRBD1 identical over 7 bases. CDR3 length equals 14 residues. Trimming cost V 0 bases and J 11 bases; bases outside gene matches: 6. Germline loops: CDR1 SEHNR, CDR2 FQNEAQ (reference sequence). CDR3 DNA sequence: TGTGCCAGCAGCTTAGCGGCAGGGGGTGACAAACTGTTTTTT. This sequence encodes CASSLAAGGDKLFF.

This clonotype was recorded many times. The rearrangement uses TRBV4-1 and TRBJ2-3; 10 bases map to TRBD2. This CDR3 is built from 18 residues. The junction had 11 bases not matched to a gene; V was cut back by 3 bases and J by 2 bases. Looked up from germline, CDR1 is MGHRA and CDR2 is YSYEKL. DNA of the CDR3: TGCGCCAGCAGCCAGGTCCCCGGGACTAGCGTTTACACAGATACGCAGTATTTT. This gives the protein CASSQVPGTSVYTDTQYF.

Many counts were recorded for this clonotype. The rearrangement joins TRBV7-2 to TRBJ1-2; D ambiguous. CDR1 and CDR2 (germline): SGHTA, FQGNSA. This CDR3 spans 14 amino acids. V gave up 4 bases and J gave up 0 bases, with 9 bases separating them. CDR3 DNA: TGTGCCAGCAGCTCCCCCGGGGCTAACTATGGCTACACCTTC. It encodes CASSSPGANYGYTF.